Each of the 13 T cell receptor beta chains below was sequenced from the same sample in a study of vaccination effects on CD4 cells after COVID-19. Antigen-specific CD4+ T cells were first expanded with viral peptide pools by the ViraFEST assay and only then sequenced. Researchers isolated CD4+ T cells once approximately eleven days of culture had elapsed. Previously uninfected by SARS-CoV-2, the vaccine recipients also showed negative nucleocapsid antibodies. What these receptors recognize is not known. Generated by immunoSEQ multiplex PCR, the TCRdb table keeps only in-frame clones and is missing some. The table lists 55,000 or so clones, roughly 70% of them singletons. The sample here was CD4+ T cells from PBMCs cultured with SARS-CoV-2 spike peptides, taken before COVID-19 vaccination. These receptors were taken from a human donor who received a COVID-19 vaccine.

The count of this clone is one. CDR3 DNA: TGTGCCAGCAGCTTATCACTGGACAGGGGGGGCTATGGCTACACCTTC. It yields the protein CASSLSLDRGGYGYTF. This chain uses TRBV7-2 with TRBJ1-2, with 10 bases lining up with TRBD1. V was clipped by 2 bases and J by 4 bases; unmatched bases: 7. This CDR3 contains 16 residues. Per germline, CDR1 SGHTA and CDR2 FQGNSA.

This clone was detected a few times. The chain joins TRBV19 to TRBJ2-5; 9 nucleotides align to TRBD2. CDR1 LNHDA and CDR2 SQIVND come from the germline V gene (reference sequence). This CDR3 is built from 17 residues. The J segment lost 3 bases and the V segment lost 5 bases, leaving 13 bases of the junction unmatched. The CDR3 DNA sequence: TGTGCCAGTAGTCCGCTCCAATCCGGGACTAGCAAAGAGACCCAGTACTTC. This translates into CASSPLQSGTSKETQYF.

V gene TRBV5-1 combines with J gene TRBJ2-1, with D unclear. Per the germline V gene, CDR1 is SGHRS and CDR2 is YFSETQ. CDR3 length: 15 residues. The germline V and J ends were trimmed by 4 bases and 2 bases, with 13 bases remaining between them. The CDR3 protein is CASSLRLSTYNEQFF. In DNA, the CDR3 is TGCGCCAGCAGCCTCCGGCTATCCACCTACAATGAGCAGTTCTTC.

The V call is TRBV28, the J call TRBJ2-7; 8 nucleotides align to TRBD2. J gave up 2 bases and V 2 bases, and 2 bases lay outside the gene matches. CDR1 and CDR2 from the germline V gene are MDHEN and SYDVKM. CDR3 length equals 14 residues. The CDR3 DNA follows: TGTGCCAGCAGTTTACATAGCGGGACCTACGAGCAGTACTTC. Its protein product is CASSLHSGTYEQYF.

CDR3 nucleotides: TGTGCCAGCAGCGCACGGGACCCAGGGACCGGGGAGCTGTTTTTT. Its protein is CASSARDPGTGELFF. The chain couples TRBV9 to TRBJ2-2; D may match TRBD1 or TRBD2 (5 bases each). The CDR3 runs 15 residues. The V end was cut by 3 bases, the J end by 5 bases, with 14 bases between. Germline lookup yields CDR1 SGDLS and CDR2 YYNGEE.

This clone showed up just a few times. The chain uses TRBV20-1 and TRBJ2-3, with D hard to call. With 3 bases removed from V and 0 bases from J, the gap between germline ends came to 13 bases. The CDR3 is 15 amino acids. Germline V gives CDR1 DFQATT, CDR2 SNEGSKA (reference sequence). The CDR3 DNA reads TGCAGTGCTAGTTCGGGCAGGCCAAGCACAGATACGCAGTATTTT. This translates into CSASSGRPSTDTQYF.

V and J are TRBV19 and TRBJ1-2; D not certain. Germline CDR1 reads LNHDA; CDR2 reads SQIVND (reference sequence). Trimming pared 8 bases from V and 2 bases from J, leaving 12 bases between. CDR3 length equals 13 residues. The CDR3 nucleotides are TGTGCCAGTTTCGGCCACTCAAACTATGGCTACACCTTC. It encodes CASFGHSNYGYTF.

This sequence joins TRBV5-1 and TRBJ1-1; tentatively, D is TRBD1 (5 bases). CDR1 and CDR2 (germline): SGHRS, YFSETQ. This CDR3 is built from 16 residues. V lost 0 bases, J lost 6 bases, and 18 bases lay in between. As DNA, the CDR3 is TGCGCCAGCAGCTTGGCAGCGGGACCAGAGGTCCCTGAAGCTTTCTTT. Its translation: CASSLAAGPEVPEAFF.

The J gene is TRBJ1-5, the V gene TRBV30, with D maybe TRBD1 (6 bases). The germline V gene has CDR1 GTSNPN and CDR2 SVGIG (reference sequence). V shed 0 bases and J shed 1 base, with 13 bases lying between them. CDR3 length: 16 amino acids. CDR3 loop: CAWSVVGAWSNQPQHF. CDR3 DNA sequence: TGTGCCTGGAGTGTAGTGGGGGCATGGAGCAATCAGCCCCAGCATTTT.

The chain joins TRBV6-1 to TRBJ1-1; D is ambiguous. Germline V CDR1 and CDR2: MNHNS, SASEGT. With 5 bases removed from V and 11 bases from J, the gap between germline ends came to 18 bases. The CDR3 covers 13 residues. DNA for the CDR3: TGTGCCAGCAGTCCCGGGCCTCCCCGGTGGGCTTTCTTT. It yields the protein CASSPGPPRWAFF.

V usage is TRBV28 and J usage is TRBJ2-5; D is perhaps TRBD2 (6 bases). The V end was cut by 5 bases, the J end by 4 bases, with 17 bases between. This CDR3 is built from 15 residues. The germline V gene encodes CDR1 MDHEN and CDR2 SYDVKM. In DNA, the CDR3 is TGTGCCAGCAGTCCCCGGGCAGGGAGGACAGAGACCCAGTACTTC. Translating it yields CASSPRAGRTETQYF.

The chain combines TRBV4-1 with TRBJ2-1; 14 bases line up with TRBD2. This CDR3 spans 19 amino acids. Per the germline V gene, CDR1 is MGHRA and CDR2 is YSYEKL. The trim removed 0 bases at V and 8 bases at J, leaving 12 bases unmatched. The CDR3: CASSQDFSRGTSGSYEQFF. The CDR3 region has the DNA TGCGCCAGCAGCCAAGATTTCAGCCGCGGGACTAGCGGGAGTTATGAGCAGTTCTTC.

This sequence joins TRBV4-2 and TRBJ2-7; TRBD1 matches 7 bases. From germline, CDR1 is LGHNA and CDR2 YNFKEQ. J lost 5 bases, V lost 0 bases, and 7 bases had no gene match. CDR3 length: 15 amino acids. The DNA of the CDR3 is TGTGCCAGCAGCCAAGATCGAAGGCAGGGGGACGAGCAGTACTTC. Encoded protein: CASSQDRRQGDEQYF.